Each of the 5 T cell receptor beta chains below was sequenced from the same sample in a study of CD8 T cells in Susac syndrome. When the RNA was reverse transcribed, random hexamers were used with an input of roughly 0.5 to 1 ug. TCRdb reanalysed the immunoSEQ multiplex PCR reads using MiXCR and keeps one entry per CDR3 protein. Among about 130,000 distinct CDR3 sequences, about 94% were seen once, and the ten largest hold less than 0.25%. Sequencing was carried out using CD8+ T cells from PBMCs. Source of these receptors: a human donor with Susac syndrome.

The genes are TRBV7-3 and TRBJ1-1; 7 nucleotides agree with TRBD1. This CDR3 spans 14 amino acids. The germline V gene encodes CDR1 SGHTA and CDR2 FQGTGA. Trimming cost V 5 bases and J 2 bases; bases outside gene matches: 5. The CDR3 loop reads CASSPGQANTEAFF. The CDR3 nucleotides are TGTGCCAGCAGCCCCGGACAGGCTAACACTGAAGCTTTCTTT.

For the CDR3, the DNA is TGTGCCAGCAGCTTACCTGGGGGCGTGGACGAGCAGTACTTC. Translated, it gives CASSLPGGVDEQYF. V and J are TRBV7-6 and TRBJ2-7; a possible D gene is TRBD1 (6 bases). With 2 bases removed from V and 5 bases from J, the gap between germline ends came to 13 bases. The CDR3 has 14 residues. Germline V CDR1 and CDR2: SGHVS, FNYEAQ.

The sample holds one count of this clonotype. The chain couples TRBV5-6 to TRBJ1-2, with a weak D call TRBD1 (5 bases). The V gene's germline CDR1 is SGHDT and CDR2 YYEEEE. The CDR3 is made up of 14 amino acids. Between the trimmed V and J ends, which lost 2 bases and 0 bases, there was a span of 8 bases. CDR3 in DNA: TGTGCCAGCAGCTTTGGGGGATCTAACTATGGCTACACCTTC. Translation gives CASSFGGSNYGYTF.

The chain's CDR3 is CASSYPARGEGETQYF. As DNA, the CDR3 is TGTGCCAGCAGTTACCCAGCCAGGGGAGAGGGAGAGACCCAGTACTTC. The chain links TRBV28 to TRBJ2-5; the D gene is possibly TRBD1 (6 bases). V was pared by 4 bases and J by 4 bases, with 19 bases between. The CDR3 extends over 16 amino acids. Looked up from germline, CDR1 is MDHEN and CDR2 is SYDVKM.

The V and J genes are TRBV12-3 or TRBV12-4 and TRBJ1-5, with D unresolved. This CDR3 is 16 amino acids long. V lost 1 base, J lost 3 bases, and 13 bases lay in between. CDR3 nucleotide sequence: TGTGCCAGCAGTTTAGGGGCGGTTACCTCCAATCAGCCCCAGCATTTT. It encodes CASSLGAVTSNQPQHF.